The T cell receptor beta chain described here comes from a study of cytomegalovirus exposure and HLA in healthy donors. The PCR was carried out with 60 Vbeta primers and 13 Jbeta primers. Only in-frame clones appear in the TCRdb table, and some are missing; sequencing was by immunoSEQ multiplex PCR. The sample has some 160,000 clones; 80% to 90% are singletons. Remarks on this clone: Its antigen remains unknown.

The CDR3 is 12 residues long. Per the germline V gene, CDR1 is SGHTA and CDR2 is FQGNSA. V was clipped by 6 bases and J by 1 base, with 6 bases between them. The study, taken as a whole, reports: Being productive about 90% or about 30% of the time was typical of most TCR beta V segments in an earlier analysis.

This clonotype originated in a man aged 25-45 years in good health and CMV-seropositive. Material: PBMCs. The rearrangement joins TRBV7-2 to TRBJ2-5, with D perhaps TRBD1 (6 bases). The CDR3 is CASRDSQETQYF. In DNA, the CDR3 is TGTGCCAGCAGGGACAGCCAAGAGACCCAGTACTTC.